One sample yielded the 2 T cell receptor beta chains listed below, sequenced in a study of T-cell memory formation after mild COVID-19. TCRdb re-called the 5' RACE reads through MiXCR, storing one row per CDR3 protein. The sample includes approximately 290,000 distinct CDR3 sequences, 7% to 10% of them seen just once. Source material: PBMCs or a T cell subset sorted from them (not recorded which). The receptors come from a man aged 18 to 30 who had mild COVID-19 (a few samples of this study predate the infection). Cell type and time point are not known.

The CDR3 DNA reads as TGCGCCAGCAGCATCCGGGGCATTCAGTACTTC. It translates to CASSIRGIQYF. The J gene is TRBJ2-4, the V gene TRBV5-1, with a possible D match to TRBD2 (5 bases). In germline, CDR1 is SGHRS, CDR2 YFSETQ. Trimming pared 4 bases from V and 9 bases from J, leaving 8 bases between. CDR3 size: 11 residues.

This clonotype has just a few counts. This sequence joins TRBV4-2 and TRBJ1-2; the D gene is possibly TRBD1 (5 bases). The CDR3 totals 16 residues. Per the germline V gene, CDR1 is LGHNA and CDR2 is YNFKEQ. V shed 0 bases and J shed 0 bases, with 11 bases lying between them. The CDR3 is CASSQDWGLANYGYTF. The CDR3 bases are TGTGCCAGCAGCCAAGATTGGGGGTTAGCTAACTATGGCTACACCTTC.